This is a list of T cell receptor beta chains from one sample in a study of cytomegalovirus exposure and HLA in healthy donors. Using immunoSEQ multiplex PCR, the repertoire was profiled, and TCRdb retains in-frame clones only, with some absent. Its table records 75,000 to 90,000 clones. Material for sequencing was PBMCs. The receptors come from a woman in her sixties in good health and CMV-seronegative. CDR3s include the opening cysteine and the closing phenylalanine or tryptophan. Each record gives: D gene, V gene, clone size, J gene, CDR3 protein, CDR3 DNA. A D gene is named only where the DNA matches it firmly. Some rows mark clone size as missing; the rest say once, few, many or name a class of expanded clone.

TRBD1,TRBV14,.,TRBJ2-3,CASSLTGSTDTQYF,TGTGCCAGCAGCCTGACAGGGAGCACAGATACGCAGTATTTT
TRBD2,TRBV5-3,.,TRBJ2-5,CARSFLFGRAGETQYF,TGTGCCAGAAGCTTCCTTTTCGGGAGGGCCGGGGAGACCCAGTACTTC
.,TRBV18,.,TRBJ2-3,CASSQQTHGTDTQYF,TGTGCCAGCTCACAACAAACCCACGGCACAGATACGCAGTATTTT
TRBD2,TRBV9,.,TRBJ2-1,CASSLGAQIAGGHIIHEQFF,TGTGCCAGCAGCCTCGGCGCCCAGATAGCGGGAGGGCATATTATACATGAGCAGTTCTTC
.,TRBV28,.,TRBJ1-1,CASSLLASGDQTWDWRTEAFF,TGTGCCAGCAGTTTATTAGCCTCCGGGGATCAGACGTGGGACTGGCGCACTGAAGCTTTCTTT
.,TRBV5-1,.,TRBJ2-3,CASSRQGGDTQYF,TGCGCCAGCAGCCGCCAGGGGGGAGATACGCAGTATTTT
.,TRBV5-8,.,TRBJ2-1,CASSATGSSYNEQFF,TGTGCCAGCAGCGCAACAGGGAGCTCCTACAATGAGCAGTTCTTC
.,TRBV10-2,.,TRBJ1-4,CASSEEGAGLGEKLFF,TGCGCCAGCAGTGAGGAAGGGGCAGGGTTGGGTGAAAAACTGTTTTTT
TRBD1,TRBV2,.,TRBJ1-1,CASSDRDSALEAFF,TGTGCCAGTAGCGACCGGGACAGCGCTCTCGAAGCTTTCTTT
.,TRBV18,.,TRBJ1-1,CASSPEAPAGEAFF,TGTGCCAGCTCACCAGAGGCACCGGCGGGGGAAGCTTTCTTT
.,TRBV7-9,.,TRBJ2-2,CASSLLRGDTGELFF,TGTGCCAGCAGCTTACTCAGAGGAGACACCGGGGAGCTGTTTTTT
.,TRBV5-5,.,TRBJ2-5,CASSVLGTVKETQYF,TGTGCCAGCAGCGTCCTCGGGACTGTGAAAGAGACCCAGTACTTC
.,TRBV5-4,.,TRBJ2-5,CASSLVGSTETQYF,TGTGCCAGCAGCTTGGTGGGGAGTACTGAGACCCAGTACTTC
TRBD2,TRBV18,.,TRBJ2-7,CASSPPGREFYEQYF,TGTGCCAGCTCACCACCGGGGCGGGAGTTCTACGAGCAGTACTTC
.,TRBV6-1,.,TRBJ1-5,CASSEERGQPQHF,TGTGCCAGCAGCGAGGAGAGAGGCCAGCCCCAGCATTTT
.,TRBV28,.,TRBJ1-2,CASSDTTGADGYTF,TGTGCCAGCAGCGATACCACAGGTGCGGATGGCTACACCTTC
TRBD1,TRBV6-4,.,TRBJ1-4,CASRNPGTAPPLETNEKLFF,TGTGCCAGCAGGAATCCCGGGACAGCCCCTCCTCTGGAAACTAATGAAAAACTGTTTTTT
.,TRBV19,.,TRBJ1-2,CASRPPRAANYGYTF,TGTGCCAGTAGGCCCCCGAGAGCCGCTAACTATGGCTACACCTTC
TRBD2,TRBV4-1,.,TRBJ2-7,CASSQPGGAPYEQYF,TGCGCCAGCAGCCAGCCGGGAGGGGCCCCCTACGAGCAGTACTTC
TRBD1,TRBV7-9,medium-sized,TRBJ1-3,CASSQNRDSYSGNTIYF,TGTGCCAGCAGCCAAAACCGGGACAGCTACTCTGGAAACACCATATATTTT
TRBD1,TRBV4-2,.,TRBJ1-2,CASSQEPTGDYGYTF,TGTGCCAGCAGCCAAGAACCGACAGGGGACTATGGCTACACCTTC
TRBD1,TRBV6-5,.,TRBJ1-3,CASSFGQGTGNTIYF,TGTGCCAGCAGTTTCGGACAGGGGACTGGAAACACCATATATTTT
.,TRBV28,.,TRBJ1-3,CASSPNPRARRKSADSGNTIYF,TGTGCCAGCTCCCCGAACCCCAGGGCACGGAGAAAATCCGCAGACTCTGGAAACACCATATATTTT
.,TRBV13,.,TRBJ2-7,CASSFSRGKAYEQYF,TGTGCCAGCAGCTTTTCCCGCGGGAAGGCCTACGAGCAGTACTTC
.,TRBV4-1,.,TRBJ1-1,CASSQDKWSSMNTEAFF,TGCGCCAGCAGCCAAGATAAGTGGAGCTCCATGAACACTGAAGCTTTCTTT
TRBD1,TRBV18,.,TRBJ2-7,CASSAAGTGVYEQYF,TGTGCCAGCTCGGCAGCCGGGACAGGGGTATACGAGCAGTACTTC
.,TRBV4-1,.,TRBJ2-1,CASSQGGSAGRYEQFF,TGCGCCAGCAGCCAAGGAGGATCGGCGGGACGGTATGAGCAGTTCTTC
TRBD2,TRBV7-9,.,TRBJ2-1,CASRATSGIASSSYNEQFF,TGTGCCAGCAGAGCGACTAGCGGGATCGCCTCGTCCTCGTACAATGAGCAGTTCTTC
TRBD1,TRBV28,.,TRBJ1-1,CASNGQGDSGTEAFF,TGTGCCAGCAATGGACAGGGCGATTCCGGCACTGAAGCTTTCTTT
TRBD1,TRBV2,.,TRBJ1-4,CASSGATGSNEKLFF,TGTGCCAGCAGTGGGGCGACAGGGTCAAATGAAAAACTGTTTTTT
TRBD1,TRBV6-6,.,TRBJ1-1,CASSFYPTGSNTEAFF,TGTGCCAGCAGTTTTTACCCGACAGGGAGTAACACTGAAGCTTTCTTT
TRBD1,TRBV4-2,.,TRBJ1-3,CASSRDRDGNTIYF,TGTGCCAGCAGCCGAGACAGGGATGGAAACACCATATATTTT
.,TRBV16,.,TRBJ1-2,CASSQSQHGYTF,TGTGCCAGCAGCCAATCACAGCATGGCTACACCTTC
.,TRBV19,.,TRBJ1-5,CASSLQGPSELSNQPQHF,TGTGCCAGTAGTCTGCAGGGGCCTAGTGAGCTTAGCAATCAGCCCCAGCATTTT
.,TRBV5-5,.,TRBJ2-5,CASRRLAPGETQYF,TGTGCCAGCAGGCGGCTGGCCCCAGGGGAGACCCAGTACTTC
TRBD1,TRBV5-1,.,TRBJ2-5,CASSPGFSGGIGETQYF,TGCGCCAGCAGCCCCGGCTTTTCAGGGGGCATTGGGGAGACCCAGTACTTC
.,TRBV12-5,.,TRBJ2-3,CASGSPPGTSGDTQYF,TGTGCTAGTGGTTCCCCCCCCGGGACATCGGGAGATACGCAGTATTTT
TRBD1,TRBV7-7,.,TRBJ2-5,CASSPDRDETQYF,TGTGCTAGCAGCCCGGACAGGGACGAGACCCAGTACTTC
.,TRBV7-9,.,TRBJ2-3,CASSLSLSGATDTQYF,TGTGCCAGCAGCTTATCATTATCAGGGGCCACAGATACGCAGTATTTT
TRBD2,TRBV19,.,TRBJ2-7,CASSIALAREQYF,TGTGCCAGTAGTATAGCACTAGCGAGGGAGCAGTACTTC
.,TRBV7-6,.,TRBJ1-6,CASSPGTPHNSPLHF,TGTGCCAGCAGTCCCGGGACACCTCATAATTCACCCCTCCACTTT
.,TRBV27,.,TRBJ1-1,CASSLWGTGSFATFF,.
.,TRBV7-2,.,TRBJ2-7,CASSSNSYEQYF,TGTGCCAGCAGCTCCAACAGCTACGAGCAGTACTTC
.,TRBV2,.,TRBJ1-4,CASWGRPNEKLFF,TGTGCCAGCTGGGGCAGACCTAATGAAAAACTGTTTTTT
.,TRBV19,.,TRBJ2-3,CASSIEGVSTDTQYF,TGTGCCAGTAGTATCGAGGGGGTTAGTACAGATACGCAGTATTTT
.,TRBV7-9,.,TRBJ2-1,CASSPTLRGPSYNEQFF,TGTGCCAGCAGCCCGACTTTAAGGGGCCCCTCCTACAATGAGCAGTTCTTC
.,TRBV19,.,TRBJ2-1,CASSMVLPHEQFF,TGTGCCAGTAGTATGGTCCTACCACATGAGCAGTTCTTC
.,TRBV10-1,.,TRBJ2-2,CASSELRQDFTDTGELFF,TGCGCCAGCAGTGAGTTGAGGCAGGACTTTACGGACACCGGGGAGCTGTTTTTT
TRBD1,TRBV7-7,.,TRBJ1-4,CASSLGQGSEELFF,TGTGCTAGCAGCTTAGGACAGGGAAGTGAAGAACTGTTTTTT
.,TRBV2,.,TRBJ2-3,CASSDGRGGTDTQYF,TGTGCCAGCAGTGACGGCAGGGGGGGCACAGATACGCAGTATTTT
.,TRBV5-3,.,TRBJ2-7,CASGSRHYEQYF,TGTGCCAGTGGGTCGCGGCACTACGAGCAGTACTTC
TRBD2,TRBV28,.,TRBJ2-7,CASSLGLALDEQYF,TGTGCCAGCAGTTTGGGACTAGCGTTGGACGAGCAGTACTTC
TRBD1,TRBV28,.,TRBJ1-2,CASSDRANYGYTF,TGTGCCAGCAGTGACAGGGCCAACTATGGCTACACCTTC
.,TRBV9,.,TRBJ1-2,CASKRDTSNYGYTF,TGTGCCAGCAAGCGGGACACATCTAACTATGGCTACACCTTC